This entry concerns a single T cell receptor (beta chain). The data belong to a study of blood T cells in healthy people across ages. The second PCR ran about 6 to 12 cycles with a sample-barcoded 5' primer and J-beta primers. Each CDR3 protein gets one entry after TCRdb re-called the 5' RACE reads with MiXCR. The table has 750,000 to 950,000 distinct CDR3 sequences, under 30% seen once. Germline V gene sequence: CDR1 SEHNR, CDR2 FQNEAQ (reference sequence). Germline trimming cut 7 bases from V and 8 bases from J; bases unmatched to any gene: 11. The CDR3 covers 14 residues. The data were also submitted as part of a second study, on T cells of mothers and their children.

The sequenced sample was blood. The chain carries TRBV7-9 and TRBJ1-2; 9 bases map to TRBD1. This receptor was taken from a boy aged 5-17 years in good health. CDR3: CASNTDRGFRGYTF. The DNA for the CDR3 is TGTGCCAGCAACACGGACAGGGGATTTCGCGGCTACACCTTC. Full variable domain (outside the CDR3, taken from reference TRBV7-9 and TRBJ1-2): DTGVSQNPRHKITKRGQNVTFRCDPISEHNRLYWYRQTLGQGPEFLTYFQNEAQLEKSRLLSDRFSAERPKGSFSTLEIQRTEQGDSAMYLCASNTDRGFRGYTFGSGTRLTVV.